This T cell receptor (beta chain) was profiled in a study of post-analysis software for immune sequencing data. Study-wide results and caveats: Controls showed significantly higher normalized Chao1 diversity than did multiple sclerosis patients. With TRBV5-6, TRBV5-1 and TRBV20-1 included, 5 or 6 TRBV segments were more frequent in patients than in controls. Pronounced co-clustering by F measure was evident among identically batched samples.

cDNA libraries of TCR beta carried unique molecular identifiers. TCRdb passed the PCR reads through MiXCR, listing each CDR3 protein once. This table holds hundreds of thousands of distinct CDR3 sequences, 55% to 60% found once. Germline CDR1 SGHVS, CDR2 FQNEAQ. The V end was cut by 2 bases, the J end by 0 bases, with 17 bases between. The CDR3 loop spans 19 amino acids. Turning to this clonotype: Its antigen is unknown.

Source material: blood. The sequence derives from a girl aged 2-9 years with multiple sclerosis. The chain is built from TRBV7-8 and TRBJ1-6, with D tentatively TRBD1 (6 bases). The CDR3 coding sequence is TGTGCCAGCAGCTTAACCTTTGGACAGCGGAGCTCCTATAATTCACCCCTCCACTTT. Translation: CASSLTFGQRSSYNSPLHF.